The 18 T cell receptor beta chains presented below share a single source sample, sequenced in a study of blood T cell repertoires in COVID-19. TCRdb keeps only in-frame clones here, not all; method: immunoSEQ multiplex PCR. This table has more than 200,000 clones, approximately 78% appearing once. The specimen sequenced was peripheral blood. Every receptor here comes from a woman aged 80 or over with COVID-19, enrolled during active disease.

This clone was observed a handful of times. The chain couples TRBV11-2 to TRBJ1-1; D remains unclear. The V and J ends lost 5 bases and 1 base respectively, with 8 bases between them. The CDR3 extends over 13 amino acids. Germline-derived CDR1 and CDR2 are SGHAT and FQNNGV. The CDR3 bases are TGTGCCAGCAGCCCTAGGAAGAACACTGAAGCTTTCTTT. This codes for CASSPRKNTEAFF.

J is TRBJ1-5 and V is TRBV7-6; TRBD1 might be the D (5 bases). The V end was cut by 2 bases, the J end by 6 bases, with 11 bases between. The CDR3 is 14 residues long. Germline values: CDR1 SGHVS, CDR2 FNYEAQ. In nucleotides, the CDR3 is TGTGCCAGCAGCTTAACTCAGGGATCTCAGCCCCAGCATTTT. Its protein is CASSLTQGSQPQHF.

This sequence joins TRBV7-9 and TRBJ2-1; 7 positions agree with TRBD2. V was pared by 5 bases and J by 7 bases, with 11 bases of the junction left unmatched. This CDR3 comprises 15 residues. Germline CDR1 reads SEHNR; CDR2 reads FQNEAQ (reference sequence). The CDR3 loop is CASSLRGRALNEQFF. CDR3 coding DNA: TGTGCCAGCAGCCTTCGGGGGAGGGCCCTGAATGAGCAGTTCTTC.

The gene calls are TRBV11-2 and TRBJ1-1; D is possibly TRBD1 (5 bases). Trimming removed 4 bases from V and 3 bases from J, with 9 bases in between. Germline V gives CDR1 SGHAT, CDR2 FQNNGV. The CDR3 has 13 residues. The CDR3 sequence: CASSSRVDTEAFF. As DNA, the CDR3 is TGTGCCAGCAGCTCCAGGGTGGACACTGAAGCTTTCTTT.

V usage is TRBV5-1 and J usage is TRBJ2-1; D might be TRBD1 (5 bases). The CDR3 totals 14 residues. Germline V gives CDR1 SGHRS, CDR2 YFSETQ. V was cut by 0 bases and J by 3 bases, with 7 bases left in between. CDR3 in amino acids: CASSLGQNYNEQFF. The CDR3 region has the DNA TGCGCCAGCAGCTTGGGACAGAACTACAATGAGCAGTTCTTC.

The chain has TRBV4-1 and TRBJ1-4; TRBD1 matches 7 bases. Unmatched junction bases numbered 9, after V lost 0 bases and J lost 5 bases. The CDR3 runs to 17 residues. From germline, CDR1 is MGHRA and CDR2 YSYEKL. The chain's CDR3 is CASSQDLSGRGNEKLFF. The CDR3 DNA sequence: TGCGCCAGCAGCCAAGATCTTAGTGGCAGGGGGAATGAAAAACTGTTTTTT.

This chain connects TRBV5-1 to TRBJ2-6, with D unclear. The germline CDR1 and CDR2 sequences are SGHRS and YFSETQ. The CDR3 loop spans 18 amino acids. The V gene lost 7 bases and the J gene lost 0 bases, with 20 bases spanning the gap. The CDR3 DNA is TGCGCCAGCGGTAACCCTATCGGGTCGAGCTCTGGGGCCAACGTCCTGACTTTC. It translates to CASGNPIGSSSGANVLTF.

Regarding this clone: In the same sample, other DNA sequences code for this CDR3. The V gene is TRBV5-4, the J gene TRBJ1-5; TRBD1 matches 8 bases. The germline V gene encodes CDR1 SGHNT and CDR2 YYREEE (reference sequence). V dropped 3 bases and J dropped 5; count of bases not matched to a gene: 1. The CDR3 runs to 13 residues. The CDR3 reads CASSSDRDQPQHF. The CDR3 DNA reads TGTGCCAGCAGCTCGGACAGGGATCAGCCCCAGCATTTT. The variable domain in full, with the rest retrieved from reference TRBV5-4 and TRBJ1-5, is ETGVTQSPTHLIKTRGQQVTLRCSSQSGHNTVSWYQQALGQGPQFIFQYYREEENGRGNFPPRFSGLQFPNYSSELNVNALELDDSALYLCASSSDRDQPQHFGDGTRLSIL.

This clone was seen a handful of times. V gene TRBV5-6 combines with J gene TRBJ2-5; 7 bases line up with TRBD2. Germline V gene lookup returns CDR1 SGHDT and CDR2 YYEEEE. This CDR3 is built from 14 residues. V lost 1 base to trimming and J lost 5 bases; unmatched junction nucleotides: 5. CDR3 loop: CASSLPGGWETQYF. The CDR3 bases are TGTGCCAGCAGCTTGCCCGGGGGGTGGGAGACCCAGTACTTC.

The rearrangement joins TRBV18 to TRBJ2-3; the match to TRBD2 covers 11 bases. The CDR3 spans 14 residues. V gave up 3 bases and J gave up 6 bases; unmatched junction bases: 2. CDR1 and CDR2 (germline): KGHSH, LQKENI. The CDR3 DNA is TGTGCCAGCTCACCGGGACTAGCGGTGGATACGCAGTATTTT. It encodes CASSPGLAVDTQYF.

CDR3 bases: TGTGCCAGCCAAGTACGGGGCAATCAGCCCCAGCATTTT. It yields the protein CASQVRGNQPQHF. The V gene is TRBV12-3 or TRBV12-4, the J gene TRBJ1-5; no clear D gene. The CDR3 length is 13 residues. The V and J ends lost 8 bases and 2 bases respectively, with 10 bases between them.

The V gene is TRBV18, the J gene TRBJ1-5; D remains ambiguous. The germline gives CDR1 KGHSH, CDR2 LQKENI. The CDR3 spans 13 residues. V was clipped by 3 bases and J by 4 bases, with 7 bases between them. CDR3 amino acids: CASSPAGNQPQHF. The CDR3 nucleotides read TGTGCCAGCTCACCGGCCGGGAATCAGCCCCAGCATTTT.

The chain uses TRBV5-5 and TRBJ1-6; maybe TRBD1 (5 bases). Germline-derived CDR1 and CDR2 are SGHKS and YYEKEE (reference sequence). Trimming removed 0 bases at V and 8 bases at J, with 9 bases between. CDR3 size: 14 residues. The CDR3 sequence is CASSLAGKDSPLHF. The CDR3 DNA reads TGTGCCAGCAGCTTGGCAGGGAAAGATTCACCCCTCCACTTT.

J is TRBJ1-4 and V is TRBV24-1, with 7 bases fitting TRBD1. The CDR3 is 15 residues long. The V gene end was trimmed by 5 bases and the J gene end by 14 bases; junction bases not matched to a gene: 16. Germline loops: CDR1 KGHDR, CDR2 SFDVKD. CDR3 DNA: TGTGCCACCAGTGGGCCGACAGGGCATGTTATTGGGCTGTTTTTT. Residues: CATSGPTGHVIGLFF.

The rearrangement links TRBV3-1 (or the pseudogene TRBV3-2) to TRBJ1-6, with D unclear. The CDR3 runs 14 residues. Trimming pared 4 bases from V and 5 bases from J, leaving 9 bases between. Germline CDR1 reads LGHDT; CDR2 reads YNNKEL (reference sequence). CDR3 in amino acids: CASSLLGDNSPLHF. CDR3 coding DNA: TGTGCCAGCAGCCTCCTCGGGGATAATTCACCCCTCCACTTT.

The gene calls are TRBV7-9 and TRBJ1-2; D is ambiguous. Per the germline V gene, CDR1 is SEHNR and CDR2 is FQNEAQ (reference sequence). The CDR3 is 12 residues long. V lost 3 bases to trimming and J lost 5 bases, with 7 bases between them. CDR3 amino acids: CASSFERYGYTF. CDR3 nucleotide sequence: TGTGCCAGCAGCTTCGAGAGGTATGGCTACACCTTC.

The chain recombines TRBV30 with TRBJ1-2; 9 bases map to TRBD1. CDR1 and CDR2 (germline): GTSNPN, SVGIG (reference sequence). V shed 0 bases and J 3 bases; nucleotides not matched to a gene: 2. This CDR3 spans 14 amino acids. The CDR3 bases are TGTGCCTGGAGTGTTACAGGGGGCGACTATGGCTACACCTTC. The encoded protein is CAWSVTGGDYGYTF.

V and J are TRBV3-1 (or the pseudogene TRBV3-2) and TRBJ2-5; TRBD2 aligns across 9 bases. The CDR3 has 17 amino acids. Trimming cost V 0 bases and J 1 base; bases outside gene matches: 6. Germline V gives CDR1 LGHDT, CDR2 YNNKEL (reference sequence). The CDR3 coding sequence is TGTGCCAGCAGCCAAGATAGAACTAGCGGGCTCCAAGAGACCCAGTACTTC. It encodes CASSQDRTSGLQETQYF.